The clone carrying this TCR beta chain was seen a handful of times. The entry originates in a study of identical twins. MiXCR, run by TCRdb on the 5' RACE reads, gives a single entry per CDR3 protein. The data contain 500,000 to 700,000 distinct CDR3 sequences, just over 7% of them singletons. This CDR3 comprises 19 residues. Trimming cost V 10 bases and J 5 bases; bases outside gene matches: 20. Germline loops: CDR1 ENHRY, CDR2 SYGVKD. The same specimen was also included in a second study, on yellow fever vaccine responses in identical twins.

This clonotype originated in a woman younger than 30 in good health. V gene TRBV10-3 combines with J gene TRBJ2-3; 14 positions match TRBD2. Sequencing was performed on PBMCs. CDR3: CATQGTPGTSGRLVDTQYF. CDR3 DNA sequence: TGTGCCACCCAAGGTACCCCCGGGACTAGCGGGAGACTGGTAGATACGCAGTATTTT.